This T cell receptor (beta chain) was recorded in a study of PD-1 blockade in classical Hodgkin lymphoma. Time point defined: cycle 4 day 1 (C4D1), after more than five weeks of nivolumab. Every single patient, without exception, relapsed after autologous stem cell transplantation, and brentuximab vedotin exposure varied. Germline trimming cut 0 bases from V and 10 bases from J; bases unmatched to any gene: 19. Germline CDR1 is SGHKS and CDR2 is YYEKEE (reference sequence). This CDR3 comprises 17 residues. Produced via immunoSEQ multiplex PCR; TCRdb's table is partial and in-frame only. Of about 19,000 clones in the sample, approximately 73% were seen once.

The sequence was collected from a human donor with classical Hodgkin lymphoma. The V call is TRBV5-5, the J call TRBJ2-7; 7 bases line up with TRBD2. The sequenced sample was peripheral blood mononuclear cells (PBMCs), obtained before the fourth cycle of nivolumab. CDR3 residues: CASSLALRASGLIEQYV. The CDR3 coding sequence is TGTGCCAGCAGCTTGGCCCTACGGGCTAGCGGACTTATAGAACAGTACGTC.